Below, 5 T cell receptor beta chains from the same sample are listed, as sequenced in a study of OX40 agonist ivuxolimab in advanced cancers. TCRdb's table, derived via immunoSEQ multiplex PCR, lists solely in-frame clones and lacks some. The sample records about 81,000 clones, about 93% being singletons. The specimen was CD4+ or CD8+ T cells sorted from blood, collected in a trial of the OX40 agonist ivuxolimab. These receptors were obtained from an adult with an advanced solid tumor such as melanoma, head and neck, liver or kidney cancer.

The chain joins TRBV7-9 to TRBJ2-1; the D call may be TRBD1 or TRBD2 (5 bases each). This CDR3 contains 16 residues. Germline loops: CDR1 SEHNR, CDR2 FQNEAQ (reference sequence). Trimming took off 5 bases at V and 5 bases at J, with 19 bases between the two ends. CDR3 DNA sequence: TGTGCCAGCAGCCCTTTCCGAGGGGCCGCGGACAATGAGCAGTTCTTC. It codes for CASSPFRGAADNEQFF. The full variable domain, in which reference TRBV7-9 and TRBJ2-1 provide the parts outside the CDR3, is DTGVSQNPRHKITKRGQNVTFRCDPISEHNRLYWYRQTLGQGPEFLTYFQNEAQLEKSRLLSDRFSAERPKGSFSTLEIQRTEQGDSAMYLCASSPFRGAADNEQFFGPGTRLTVL.

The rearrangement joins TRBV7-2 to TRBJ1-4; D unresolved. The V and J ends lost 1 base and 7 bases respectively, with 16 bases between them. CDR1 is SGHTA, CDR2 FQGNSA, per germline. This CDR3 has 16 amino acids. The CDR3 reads CASSLGDGGVREKLFF. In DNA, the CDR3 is TGTGCCAGCAGCTTAGGTGACGGCGGGGTACGTGAAAAACTGTTTTTT.

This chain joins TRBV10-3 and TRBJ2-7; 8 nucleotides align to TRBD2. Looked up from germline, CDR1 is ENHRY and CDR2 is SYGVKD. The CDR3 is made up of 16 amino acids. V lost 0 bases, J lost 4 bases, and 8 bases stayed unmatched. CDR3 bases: TGTGCCATCAGTGAGTCGAAGGTAGCGGGGAGGTACGAGCAGTACTTC. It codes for CAISESKVAGRYEQYF.

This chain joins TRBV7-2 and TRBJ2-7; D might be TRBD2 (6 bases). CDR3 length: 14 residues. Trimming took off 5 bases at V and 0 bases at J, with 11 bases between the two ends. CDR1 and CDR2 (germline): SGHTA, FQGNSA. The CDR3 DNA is TGTGCCAGCAGCGCGACTAGTTACTCCTACGAGCAGTACTTC. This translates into CASSATSYSYEQYF.

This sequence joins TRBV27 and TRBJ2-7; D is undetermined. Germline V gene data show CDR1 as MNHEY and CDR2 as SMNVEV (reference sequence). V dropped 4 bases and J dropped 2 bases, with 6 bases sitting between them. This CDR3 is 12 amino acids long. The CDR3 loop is CASSWNTYEQYF. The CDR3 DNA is TGTGCCAGCAGTTGGAACACCTACGAGCAGTACTTC.